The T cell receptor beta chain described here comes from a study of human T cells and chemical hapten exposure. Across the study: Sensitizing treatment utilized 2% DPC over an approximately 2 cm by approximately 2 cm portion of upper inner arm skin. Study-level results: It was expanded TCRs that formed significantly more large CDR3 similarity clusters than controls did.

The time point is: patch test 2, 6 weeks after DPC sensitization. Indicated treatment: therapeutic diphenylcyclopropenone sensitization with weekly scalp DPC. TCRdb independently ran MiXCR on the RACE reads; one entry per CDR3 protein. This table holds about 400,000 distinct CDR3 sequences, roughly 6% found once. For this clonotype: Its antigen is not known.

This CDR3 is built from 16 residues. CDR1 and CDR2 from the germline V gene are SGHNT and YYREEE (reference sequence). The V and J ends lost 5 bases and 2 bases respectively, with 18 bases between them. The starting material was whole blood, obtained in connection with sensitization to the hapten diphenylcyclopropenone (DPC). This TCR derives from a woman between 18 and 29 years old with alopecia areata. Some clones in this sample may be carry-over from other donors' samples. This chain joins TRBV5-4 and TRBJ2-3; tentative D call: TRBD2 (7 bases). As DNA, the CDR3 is TGTGCCAGCAGAGGGGGAGGGACCCCCACCACAGATACGCAGTATTTT. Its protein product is CASRGGGTPTTDTQYF.